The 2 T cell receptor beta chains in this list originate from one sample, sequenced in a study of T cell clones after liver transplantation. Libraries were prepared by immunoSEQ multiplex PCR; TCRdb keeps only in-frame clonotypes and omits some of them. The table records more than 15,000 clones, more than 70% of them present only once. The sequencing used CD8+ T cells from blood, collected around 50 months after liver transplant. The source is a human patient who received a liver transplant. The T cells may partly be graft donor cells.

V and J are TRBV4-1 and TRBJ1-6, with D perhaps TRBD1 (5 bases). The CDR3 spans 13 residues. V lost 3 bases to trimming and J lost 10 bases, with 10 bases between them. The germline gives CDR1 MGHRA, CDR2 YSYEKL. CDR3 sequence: CASSHQGGSPLHF. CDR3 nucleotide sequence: TGCGCCAGCAGCCACCAGGGAGGCTCACCCCTCCACTTT.

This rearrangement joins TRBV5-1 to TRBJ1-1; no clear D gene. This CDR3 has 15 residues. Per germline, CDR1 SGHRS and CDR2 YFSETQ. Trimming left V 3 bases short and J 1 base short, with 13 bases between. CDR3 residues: CASSSGVDWNTEAFF. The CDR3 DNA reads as TGCGCCAGCAGCTCCGGGGTAGACTGGAACACTGAAGCTTTCTTT.